A single sample gave rise to the 26 T cell receptor beta chains below, sequenced in a study of blood T cells in healthy people across ages (dated by TCRdb to between 2015 and 2016). Receptors were amplified or captured by 5' RACE. A second PCR of 7 to 11 cycles was run with a J-beta primer mix and a sample-barcoded 5' primer. TCRdb redid the processing of the public reads, applying fastp at Q25 and MiXCR, and retained in-frame beta chains. Entries are consolidated by CDR3 protein sequence, retaining the most common genes and DNA. Across this sample there are some 1,800,000 distinct CDR3 sequences, with roughly 43% seen only once. The top ten clones comprise 20% to 25% of the sample. The sample was blood. The receptors originated from a human donor in good health.

The rearrangement joins TRBV3-1 to TRBJ1-5; D is unclear. The V end lost 4 bases, the J end lost 4 bases, and 17 bases lay between the germline ends. The CDR3 is 16 residues long. CDR1 is LGHDT and CDR2 is YNNKEL in the germline V gene (reference sequence). The CDR3 DNA sequence: TGTGCCAGCAGCCCTAGAAACGGACGGGTAAATCAGCCCCAGCATTTT. Its protein product is CASSPRNGRVNQPQHF.

On this clonotype: The junction departs from the called germline gene at one end, perhaps through a read error. The chain couples TRBV20-1 to TRBJ1-2; 7 bases line up with TRBD1. Germline values: CDR1 DFQATT, CDR2 SNEGSKA (reference sequence). The CDR3 spans 13 residues. CDR3 protein: CSASPDRWDGHTF. The CDR3 DNA sequence: TGCAGTGCTAGCCCGGACAGGTGGGATGGCCACACCTTC.

This clonotype has a handful of counts. This sequence joins TRBV7-9 and TRBJ1-6; D unresolved. The V and J ends lost 0 bases and 14 bases respectively, with 14 bases between them. Germline V CDR1 and CDR2: SEHNR, FQNEAQ (reference sequence). There are 14 residues in the CDR3. The CDR3 here is CASSLAVAKEALHF. The CDR3 bases are TGTGCCAGCAGCTTAGCAGTGGCCAAGGAGGCCCTCCACTTT.

This clonotype was counted between two and nine times. The rearrangement uses TRBV6-5 and TRBJ1-2; 7 bases are a match to TRBD1. The CDR3 totals 14 residues. The trim removed 7 bases at V and 4 bases at J, leaving 9 bases unmatched. Germline CDR1 reads MNHEY; CDR2 reads SVGAGI. This chain's CDR3 is CASNTQGMSYGYTF. CDR3 nucleotides: TGTGCCAGCAATACACAGGGGATGAGCTATGGCTACACCTTC.

Concerning this clonotype itself: The junction differs from germline at one of its ends, possibly a read error. The chain has TRBV20-1 and TRBJ2-1; 8 nucleotides align to TRBD2. Looked up from germline, CDR1 is DFQATT and CDR2 is SNEGSKA (reference sequence). This CDR3 contains 13 residues. The CDR3 region is CSARGTRRDGQFF. CDR3 coding DNA: TGTAGTGCTAGAGGGACTAGGCGTGATGGGCAGTTCTTC.

This chain uses TRBV7-9 with TRBJ1-1, with TRBD1 matching 8 bases. The V gene's germline CDR1 is SEHNR and CDR2 FQNEAQ (reference sequence). The CDR3 runs to 13 residues. J lost 5 bases, V lost 5 bases, and 4 bases had no gene match. CDR3 in DNA: TGTGCCAGCAGCGAACAGGGGGAGACTGAAGCTTTCTTT. Translating it yields CASSEQGETEAFF.

This sequence joins TRBV20-1 and TRBJ2-7; 12 bases agree with TRBD2. CDR1 is DFQATT, CDR2 SNEGSKA, per germline (reference sequence). Losses at the gene ends were 3 bases for V and 7 bases for J; bases not matched to a gene: 10. The CDR3 sequence is 15 residues long. CDR3 amino acids: CSARPLAGGPREQYF. The DNA of the CDR3 is TGCAGTGCTAGGCCCCTAGCGGGGGGGCCTAGGGAGCAGTACTTC.

V is TRBV28 and J is TRBJ1-5; 7 nucleotides match TRBD1. The length of the CDR3 is 15 residues. V lost 1 base, J lost 6 bases, and 6 bases stayed unmatched. CDR1 MDHEN and CDR2 SYDVKM come from the germline V gene. The CDR3 coding sequence is TGTGCCAGCAGTTTATCACCAGGGGGGGTTCAGCCCCAGCATTTT. It yields the protein CASSLSPGGVQPQHF.

This chain joins TRBV19 and TRBJ2-7, with TRBD1 identical over 7 bases. V lost 7 bases to trimming and J lost 0 bases; unmatched junction nucleotides: 3. This CDR3 is 13 amino acids long. Looked up from germline, CDR1 is LNHDA and CDR2 is SQIVND (reference sequence). The CDR3 region is CASIWDSSYEQYF. CDR3 coding DNA: TGTGCCAGTATTTGGGACAGCTCCTACGAGCAGTACTTC.

The V and J genes are TRBV2 and TRBJ2-1, with 8 bases aligning to TRBD1. The V gene end was trimmed by 6 bases and the J gene end by 0 bases; junction bases not matched to a gene: 4. The CDR3 length is 15 residues. Germline lookup yields CDR1 SNHLY and CDR2 FYNNEI. Written as DNA, the CDR3 is TGTGCCAGCAGGGTTGGACAGGGCTCCTACAATGAGCAGTTCTTC. Its translation: CASRVGQGSYNEQFF.

This clonotype turned up a few times. This chain joins TRBV20-1 and TRBJ2-5; the D gene is possibly TRBD2 (5 bases). Germline-derived CDR1 and CDR2 are DFQATT and SNEGSKA (reference sequence). Trimming removed 6 bases at V and 3 bases at J, with 14 bases between. The length of the CDR3 is 13 residues. In DNA, the CDR3 is TGCAGTGCCGCGACTACCGGTGAAGAGACCCAGTACTTC. This gives the protein CSAATTGEETQYF.

The CDR3 DNA follows: TGCAGCGTCGCGGACAGTTCCACTAGCACAGATACGCAGTATTTT. Protein product: CSVADSSTSTDTQYF. The chain joins TRBV29-1 to TRBJ2-3, with D possibly TRBD1 on 6 matching bases. V was clipped by 6 bases and J by 0 bases, with 16 bases between them. The germline V gene has CDR1 SQVTM and CDR2 ANQGSEA. The CDR3 has 15 residues.

The chain couples TRBV25-1 to TRBJ2-3; D is undetermined. The CDR3 has 14 residues. Trimming took 0 bases from V and 2 from J, leaving 6 bases between them. Germline CDR1 is MGHDK and CDR2 is SYGVNS. For the CDR3, the DNA is TGTGCCAGCAGTGAATATATCCTCACAGATACGCAGTATTTT. Translated, it gives CASSEYILTDTQYF.

The count of this clonotype is one. This chain uses TRBV2 with TRBJ2-7; 11 bases are a match to TRBD1. The germline V gene has CDR1 SNHLY and CDR2 FYNNEI. The CDR3 sequence is 16 residues long. V was pared by 4 bases and J by 4 bases, with 9 bases of the junction left unmatched. The CDR3 nucleotides are TGTGCCAGCAGTGGTGTAAGGACAGGGGGCTCTTACGAGCAGTACTTC. This gives the protein CASSGVRTGGSYEQYF.

This sequence joins TRBV29-1 and TRBJ1-1, with D possibly TRBD1 on 5 matching bases. Trimming removed 3 bases from V and 8 bases from J, with 22 bases in between. Germline lookup yields CDR1 SQVTM and CDR2 ANQGSEA. The CDR3 consists of 15 residues. In DNA form, the CDR3 reads TGCAGCGTTGAGGGTGGGCAGCTTTGGGGCACGGAAGCTTTCTTT. It codes for CSVEGGQLWGTEAFF.

The CDR3 here is CASSEWGSIQYF. CDR3 bases: TGTGCCAGTAGTGAGTGGGGAAGCATTCAGTACTTC. This chain uses TRBV19 with TRBJ2-4; D unresolved. CDR1 and CDR2 from the germline V gene are LNHDA and SQIVND (reference sequence). The length of the CDR3 is 12 residues. The V end was cut by 5 bases, the J end by 9 bases, with 11 bases between.

A few counts support this clonotype. The gene calls are TRBV12-3 or TRBV12-4 and TRBJ2-4; 9 bases agree with TRBD2. TRBJ2-5 explains the end of the DNA better; the J call may be wrong. This CDR3 comprises 16 residues. CDR3 bases: TGTGCCAGCAGCTTTCAGATGACTAGCGGTCAAGAGACCCAGTACTTC. Residues: CASSFQMTSGQETQYF.

The chain links TRBV7-6 to TRBJ2-1; 15 bases match TRBD2. V shed 4 bases, J shed 3 bases, and the junction held 1 base outside the gene matches. The V gene's germline CDR1 is SGHVS and CDR2 FNYEAQ. The CDR3 consists of 16 residues. CDR3 loop: CASSWTSGGVYNEQFF. For the CDR3, the DNA is TGTGCCAGCAGCTGGACTAGCGGGGGGGTCTACAATGAGCAGTTCTTC.

This chain joins TRBV27 and TRBJ1-2; possibly TRBD1 for D (6 bases). The CDR3 has 14 residues. Germline-derived CDR1 and CDR2 are MNHEY and SMNVEV (reference sequence). V was cut by 8 bases and J by 6 bases, with 19 bases left in between. This chain's CDR3 is CASHVGGSMNGYTF. CDR3 bases: TGTGCCAGCCACGTGGGGGGCTCAATGAATGGCTACACCTTC.

J is TRBJ2-1 and V is TRBV5-1, with 7 bases fitting TRBD1. CDR1 is SGHRS and CDR2 is YFSETQ in the germline V gene. The trim removed 4 bases at V and 4 bases at J, leaving 11 bases unmatched. The CDR3 is 16 residues long. The CDR3 sequence: CASSITGQINYNEQFF. DNA of the CDR3: TGCGCCAGCAGCATAACGGGACAGATAAATTACAATGAGCAGTTCTTC. Based on the CDR3 plus reference TRBV5-1 and TRBJ2-1, the full variable domain is KAGVTQTPRYLIKTRGQQVTLSCSPISGHRSVSWYQQTPGQGLQFLFEYFSETQRNKGNFPGRFSGRQFSNSRSEMNVSTLELGDSALYLCASSITGQINYNEQFFGPGTRLTVL.

The chain combines TRBV2 with TRBJ2-1, with 7 bases identical to TRBD1. V shed 5 bases, J shed 8 bases, and the junction held 6 bases outside the gene matches. There are 13 residues in the CDR3. The V gene's germline CDR1 is SNHLY and CDR2 FYNNEI. The CDR3: CASSTDTGDEQFF. CDR3 sequence (DNA): TGTGCCAGCAGTACGGACACAGGGGATGAGCAGTTCTTC.

CDR3 sequence (DNA): TGTGCCAGCAGTCGACAGGGGGATAATCAGCCCCAGCATTTT. This sequence encodes CASSRQGDNQPQHF. The gene calls are TRBV27 and TRBJ1-5; 9 bases line up with TRBD1. V shed 5 bases and J 4 bases; nucleotides not matched to a gene: 3. Germline-derived CDR1 and CDR2 are MNHEY and SMNVEV (reference sequence). The CDR3 totals 14 residues.

The chain joins TRBV20-1 to TRBJ2-1; 10 bases are shared with TRBD1. Germline V gene lookup returns CDR1 DFQATT and CDR2 SNEGSKA (reference sequence). CDR3 length: 15 residues. V trimming: 3 bases; J trimming: 2 bases; junction bases outside the gene matches: 4. The CDR3 region has the DNA TGCAGTGCTAGTGCGGGACAGGGGACCTACAATGAGCAGTTCTTC. As protein: CSASAGQGTYNEQFF.

This clonotype was detected only a few times. The V and J genes are TRBV15 and TRBJ1-2; no clear D gene. The CDR3 totals 13 residues. V gave up 3 bases and J gave up 7 bases, with 12 bases separating them. In germline, CDR1 is LNHNV, CDR2 YYDKDF (reference sequence). The CDR3 DNA is TGTGCCACCAGCAGGGCATTTCTCTCTGGCTACACCTTC. Encoded protein: CATSRAFLSGYTF.

The chain is built from TRBV7-9 and TRBJ1-2; D is possibly TRBD1 (5 bases). The V end was cut by 4 bases, the J end by 1 base, with 16 bases between. Germline V gives CDR1 SEHNR, CDR2 FQNEAQ (reference sequence). The CDR3 spans 16 residues. CDR3 sequence reads: CASSSGGNDGNYGYTF. Written as DNA, the CDR3 is TGTGCCAGCAGCTCTGGGGGGAACGACGGTAACTATGGCTACACCTTC. Complete variable domain (other parts from reference TRBV7-9 and TRBJ1-2): DTGVSQNPRHKITKRGQNVTFRCDPISEHNRLYWYRQTLGQGPEFLTYFQNEAQLEKSRLLSDRFSAERPKGSFSTLEIQRTEQGDSAMYLCASSSGGNDGNYGYTFGSGTRLTVV.

This clonotype turned up a few times. CDR3 sequence (DNA): TGCGCCAGCAGCCCCTTCGCCGGGGATATGACCACAGATACGCAGTATTTT. Translation gives CASSPFAGDMTTDTQYF. The chain couples TRBV5-1 to TRBJ2-3; weak D call: TRBD2 (5 bases). The germline V and J ends were trimmed by 4 bases and 2 bases, with 20 bases remaining between them. The V gene's germline CDR1 is SGHRS and CDR2 YFSETQ. This CDR3 comprises 17 residues.